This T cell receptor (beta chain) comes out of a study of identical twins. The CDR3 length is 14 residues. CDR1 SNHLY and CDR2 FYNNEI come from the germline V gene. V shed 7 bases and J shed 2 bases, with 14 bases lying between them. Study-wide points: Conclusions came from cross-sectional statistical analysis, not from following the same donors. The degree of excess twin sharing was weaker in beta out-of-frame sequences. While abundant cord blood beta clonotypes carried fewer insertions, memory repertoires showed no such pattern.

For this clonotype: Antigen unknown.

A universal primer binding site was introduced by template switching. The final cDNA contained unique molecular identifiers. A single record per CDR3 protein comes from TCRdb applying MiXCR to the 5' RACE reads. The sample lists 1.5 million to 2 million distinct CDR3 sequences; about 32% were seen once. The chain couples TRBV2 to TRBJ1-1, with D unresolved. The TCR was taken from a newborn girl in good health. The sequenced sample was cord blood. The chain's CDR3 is CASMRLLLNTEAFF. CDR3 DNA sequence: TGTGCCAGCATGCGCCTTCTATTAAACACTGAAGCTTTCTTT.